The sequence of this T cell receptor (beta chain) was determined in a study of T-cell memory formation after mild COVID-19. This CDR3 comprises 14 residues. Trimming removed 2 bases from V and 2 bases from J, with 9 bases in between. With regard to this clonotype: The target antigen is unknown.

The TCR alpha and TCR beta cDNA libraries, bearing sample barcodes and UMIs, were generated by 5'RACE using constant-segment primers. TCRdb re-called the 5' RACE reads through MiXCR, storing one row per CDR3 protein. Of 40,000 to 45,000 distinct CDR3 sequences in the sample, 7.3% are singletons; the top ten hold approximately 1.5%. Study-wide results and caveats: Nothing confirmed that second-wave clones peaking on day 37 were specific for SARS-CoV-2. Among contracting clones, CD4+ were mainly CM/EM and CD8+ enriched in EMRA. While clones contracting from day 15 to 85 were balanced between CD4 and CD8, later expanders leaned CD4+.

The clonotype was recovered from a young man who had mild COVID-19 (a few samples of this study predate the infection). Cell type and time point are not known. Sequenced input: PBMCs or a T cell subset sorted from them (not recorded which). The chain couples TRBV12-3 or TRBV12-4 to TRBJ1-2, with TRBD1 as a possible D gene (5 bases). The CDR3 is CASSLNGANYGYTF. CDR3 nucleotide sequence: TGTGCCAGCAGTTTAAATGGGGCGAACTATGGCTACACCTTC.